Reported below is one T cell receptor beta chain. No antigen is known for it. The CDR3 sequence is 15 residues long. CDR1 is MNHNY and CDR2 is SVGAGI in the germline V gene (reference sequence). V dropped 0 bases and J dropped 1 base, with 8 bases sitting between them. The sample comes from a study of T cell repertoires in cytomegalovirus infection. Study details: Researchers turned to recently identified HLA-C-restricted CMV epitopes as well as well-studied HLA-B-restricted ones. Indications came from public TCR beta signatures; they pointed to CMV infection and to a matching HLA type. Study-level findings and limits: Within the response measured ex vivo, HLA-C-restricted CMV-specific TCR beta clonotypes were dominant. Adding up the frequency of public TCR beta families identified people who carried CMV plus the relevant HLA.

From the reads, TCRdb called clonotypes with MiXCR, one entry per CDR3 protein. The table includes some 62,000 distinct CDR3 sequences, just over 20% detected once. V is TRBV6-6 and J is TRBJ2-3, with D unclear. The source of this sequence is a human donor in good health (CMV status not recorded). Some clones in this sample may be carry-over from other donors' samples. Material: CD8+ T cells from cultured PBMCs, obtained from culture after CMV antigen stimulation. In DNA form, the CDR3 reads TGTGCCAGCAGTTACTCGGGTTTGGGCACAGATACGCAGTATTTT. It codes for CASSYSGLGTDTQYF.